The T cell receptor (beta chain) under discussion was sequenced for a study of cytomegalovirus exposure and HLA in healthy donors. Points from the study as a whole: Exclusion applied to some V segments, including TRBV6-2 and TRBV6-3, as they were indistinguishable. A later analysis showed HLA-associated TCR beta chains outstripping equally common others in clonal expansion. Within an earlier analysis, most TCR beta V segments proved productive either about 90% or about 30% of the time. Later on, an analysis showed TCR association rates differing by HLA locus, with DRB1 the most and HLA-C the fewest.

Both 60 Vbeta primers and 13 Jbeta primers went into the PCR. TCRdb keeps only in-frame clones here, not all; method: immunoSEQ multiplex PCR. The table for this sample gives approximately 110,000 clones. Germline-derived CDR1 and CDR2 are MNHNY and SVGAGI (reference sequence). This CDR3 is 15 amino acids long. Trimming at V came to 4 bases and at J to 3 bases, leaving 8 bases not matched to a gene. With respect to this clone: Its antigen is still unknown.

The gene calls are TRBV6-6 and TRBJ2-7; 8 bases align to TRBD2. The sample was PBMCs. This receptor was obtained from a man aged 30 to 39 in good health and CMV-seronegative. The CDR3 protein is CASSSRSGGYYEQYF. In DNA form, the CDR3 reads TGTGCCAGCAGTTCTAGGAGCGGGGGTTACTACGAGCAGTACTTC.